This paragraph reports one T cell receptor (beta chain). Its antigen is unknown. Per-base qualities were not stored, and no clone one base away is much larger. The entry originates in a study of shared clonotypes between healthy human individuals (TCRdb year 2020). In terms of the full investigation: The cohort included three men and a couple of women between 18 and 49 years of age. For each donor, CD4 naive and CD4 memory were each given three plates, CD8 naive was given two plates, and CD8 memory was given one plate. Blood TCR repertoires of about five healthy adults were deeply sequenced to estimate repertoire size and the extent of clonotype sharing between individuals. To increase sequencing depth and limit assay-specific biases, TCR repertoire library preparation and sequencing were carried out by different laboratories using diverse techniques. Each donor's leukapheresis produced roughly between roughly 0.94 and 9.5 billion PBMCs.

For the CD8 naive samples, CD45RO-negative cells were positively selected for CCR7, yielding a CD45RA+CCR7+ population from which TemRA cells were excluded. The donors were healthy, HIV-negative adults with no recently reported acute infections or vaccinations. Every donor was a Caucasian adult residing in Nashville, Tennessee, USA. After blood collection by leukapheresis, PBMCs were isolated using Ficoll-Histopaque density gradient centrifugation and then cryopreserved in the vapor phase of liquid nitrogen. Analytical flow cytometry was used to check the purity and quantity of every magnetically sorted T cell population. Genomic DNA was isolated from every sorted fraction and measured by UV absorbance on a Nanodrop 2000c. Using the deep immunoSEQ assay, TCR CDR3 regions were amplified from genomic DNA by multiplex PCR. For each cell subset, the extracted genomic DNA was distributed evenly across all wells of several immunoSEQ 96-well plates, and each plate served as one replicate. For sorted subsets, approximately 0.2 ug of genomic DNA, equivalent to 25,000 to 35,000 T cell genomes, went into each replicate PCR. Purified libraries were quantified with a Qubit 3.0 fluorometer, sized on a Bioanalyzer 2100, and re-quantified with the KAPA Library Quantification kit. Every immunoSEQ 96-well plate was sequenced on a separate single-read 150-cycle Illumina NextSeq 550 flow cell. The authors processed their data as follows. Because only junctional sequences without quality scores were contained in the immunoSEQ output, filtering matching that applied to full-length reads could not be performed. Sequences were annotated with PyIR, a Python wrapper for IgBLAST v1.9, using IMGT germline references to assign V/J genes and CDR3. Reads were removed for weak V/J assignments (E-value above 1e-6), missing CDR3, stop codons, out-of-frame junctions, or ambiguous translated residues. V3J clonotypes were defined as sequences sharing an identical inferred V gene, J gene, and CDR3 amino acid sequence. To compute the percentage overlap between repertoires, the number of shared unique clonotypes was divided by the size of the smaller repertoire. Richness of each repertoire was evaluated using RTK rarefaction, the Chao1 estimator, and Recon v2.1 estimates of unobserved clonotypes. Generation probabilities were computed with OLGA for all TCRbeta clonotypes obtained by the gDNA method from a few donors. In its TCRdb copy, this immuneACCESS table keeps in-frame sequences only and misses some clones. Where compared with another copy, unresolved V genes explain less than half of these, and the others have no known cause. V and J calls and clone size are those listed in that table; D and trimming were worked out from the DNA. In this sample the table shows millions of clones, just over 90% of which occur a single time. Clones ranked in the top ten supply under 2% of the sample.

Here is what the overall study found, with its caveats: Based on pairwise subsampling, the degree of clonotype sharing among donors was expected to be affected by sequencing depth. The small number of donors limited the genetic and exposure-history diversity represented. Clonotypes shared by all four sorted-subset donors showed higher generation probabilities than non-shared clonotypes. Sampling was restricted to blood, and TCR repertoires in tissues likely differ from the TCR repertoires found in blood. About 5% of naive CD4, roughly 3.6% of naive CD8, approximately 2% of memory CD4, and about 0.4% of memory CD8 clonotypes were shared across a few donors. Even with the large sequencing depth, rarefaction of the sorted-subset datasets indicated that sequencing was incomplete. Naive subsets generally had larger estimated clonotype richness than memory subsets.

V and J are truncated by 5 bases and 2 bases respectively, leaving an intervening sequence of 17 bases. The CDR3 numbers 15 residues from cysteine through phenylalanine. The retained sequence is limited to the CDR3, 45 bases, with the frame set at the first base. CDR1 SGHRS and CDR2 YFSETQ were looked up in the germline V gene. The sample taken for sequencing was naive CD8+ T cells from PBMCs. In light of the paper, this sample's cell subset or site label describes: CD45RA+CCR7+. The chain was built from TRBV5-1 and TRBJ2-7, with no D gene named confidently. This TCR derives from a man younger than 35 in good health. Some clones in this sample may be carry-over from other donors' samples. Here is the DNA: TGCGCCAGCAGTTTAAACCGGGTGCCGACCTACGAGCAGTACTTC. It codes for CASSLNRVPTYEQYF.